This entry concerns a single T cell receptor (beta chain). Its antigen is still unknown. No base quality values were provided; no much bigger clone lies one nucleotide off. Measured from the cysteine to the phenylalanine, the CDR3 is 13 residues long. Only the CDR3 DNA stays, 39 bases, in frame from base 1. V lost 6 bases and J lost 2 bases, and the count of bases not matched to a germline gene is 2. Looking up the germline V gene yields CDR1 SNHLY and CDR2 FYNNEI. Whole blood was collected in K2EDTA tubes by collaborating institutions according to the institutions' own protocols. For TCRbeta analysis, collaborators shipped samples in one of three forms: frozen whole blood, isolated PBMCs, or DNA extracted from either of those sample types. The source of the sample is a study of blood T cell repertoires in COVID-19 (dated by TCRdb to the early 2020s). Notes on the research overall: Samples from collaborators originated in the United States, Italy and Spain and spanned both the acute and convalescent phases of COVID-19. The prospective study material was composed of cDNA or gDNA derived from T cells, B-cell-depleted T cells, or PBMCs. Subjects who had been exposed to COVID-19, were actively infected with it, or had recovered from it provided the deeply sampled blood TCRbeta repertoires that made up the dataset. A freely available public database, intended as a resource for researchers studying the immune response to SARS-CoV-2, is where the repertoires were released. Samples were obtained from the ongoing ImmuneRACE study (first 160 participants) and from roughly 1,300 subjects provided by 6 global collaborators. A de-identified subject ID, COVID-19 status, age in years and sex were almost always included in the sample metadata. Where HLA class I and class II types were available, the types were taken from metadata supplied by the sample provider, not from assay-based typing. Broad study findings and their caveats: Clinical and demographic metadata were provided uncurated, with the amount varying by source and participant.

The immunoSEQ Assay, a bias-controlled multiplex PCR, was used to amplify TCRbeta CDR3 regions from genomic DNA. Regarding the original processing steps: The number of nucleated cells in each sample was estimated from the amplification of reference gene primers within the assay. Sequence reads were collapsed and filtered to measure the absolute abundance of every unique TCRbeta CDR3 rearrangement. For each sample, productive Simpson clonality was calculated as the square root of Simpson's diversity index across productive rearrangements. TCRdb took this table from immuneACCESS and kept in-frame rearrangements with V and J called. Such tables lack part of the clones; where checked against another copy, unresolved V genes explain under half of the gap, and the rest is unexplained. D and trimming were read from the DNA, whereas the V and J calls and clone size are those reported in that table. Counted in this sample were some 96,000 clones; about nine tenths of them appeared once. The ten top clones hold 1.7% of the sample.

Sequenced sample: peripheral blood. The TCR comes from a man aged 55 to 70 with acute or convalescent COVID-19. The chain is encoded by TRBV2 joined to TRBJ1-2; the central 8 bases match TRBD1. The CDR3 has the sequence CASSGQGNYGYTF. The sequence in DNA is TGTGCCAGCAGCGGACAGGGCAACTATGGCTACACCTTC.